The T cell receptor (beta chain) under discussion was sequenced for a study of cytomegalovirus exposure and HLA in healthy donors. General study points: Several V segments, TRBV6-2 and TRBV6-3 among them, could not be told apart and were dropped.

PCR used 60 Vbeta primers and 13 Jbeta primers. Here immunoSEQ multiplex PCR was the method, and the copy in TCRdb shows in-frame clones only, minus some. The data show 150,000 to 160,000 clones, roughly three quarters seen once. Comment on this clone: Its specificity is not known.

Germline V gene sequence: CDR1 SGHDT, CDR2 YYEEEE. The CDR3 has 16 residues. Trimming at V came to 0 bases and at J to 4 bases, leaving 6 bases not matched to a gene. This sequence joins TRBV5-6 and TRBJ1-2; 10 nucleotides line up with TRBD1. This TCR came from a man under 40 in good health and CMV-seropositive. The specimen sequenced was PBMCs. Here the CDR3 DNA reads TGTGCCAGCAGCTTGGGGGACAGGGGAACGTTCTATGGCTACACCTTC. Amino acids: CASSLGDRGTFYGYTF.